These T cell receptor beta chains were read from a single sample in a study of T-cell reconstitution after alpha-beta-depleted transplantation in children. TCRdb reanalysed the PCR reads using MiXCR and keeps one entry per CDR3 protein. The table has roughly 570,000 distinct CDR3 sequences, over 20% seen once. The specimen was PBMCs, collected before TCRalphabeta/CD19-depleted stem cell transplant. The receptors shown here come from a boy in the first two years of life with Wiskott-Aldrich syndrome, due to receive a stem cell transplant. Each CDR3 is given with its conserved first and last residue. Each record gives: CDR3 length, D gene, J gene, V gene, clone size, CDR3 DNA, CDR3 protein. D genes are given only for firm matches. Clone sizes are given selectively: once, few, many, or a class where the clone is expanded.

CDR3 length: 14; D gene: -; J gene: TRBJ1-1; V gene: TRBV7-2; clone size: few; CDR3 DNA: TGTGCCAGCAGCTTAAAGGGGATCAACACTGAAGCTTTCTTT; CDR3 protein: CASSLKGINTEAFF
CDR3 length: 15; D gene: -; J gene: TRBJ1-1; V gene: TRBV28; clone size: few; CDR3 DNA: TGTGCCAGCAGTCCAGAGACAGGCGGATTCACTGAAGCTTTCTTT; CDR3 protein: CASSPETGGFTEAFF
CDR3 length: 16; D gene: TRBD1; J gene: TRBJ1-3; V gene: TRBV5-1; clone size: few; CDR3 DNA: TGCGCCAGCAGCACGACAGGGGGCTCAGGTGGAAACACCATATATTTT; CDR3 protein: CASSTTGGSGGNTIYF
CDR3 length: 13; D gene: -; J gene: TRBJ2-5; V gene: TRBV5-1; clone size: -; CDR3 DNA: TGCGCCAGCAGCTCACTGGGCCAAGAGACCCAGTACTTC; CDR3 protein: CASSSLGQETQYF
CDR3 length: 14; D gene: TRBD2; J gene: TRBJ2-3; V gene: TRBV20-1; clone size: -; CDR3 DNA: TGCAGTGCTAGGGCCGGGGGGGAGTCCGATACGCAGTATTTT; CDR3 protein: CSARAGGESDTQYF
CDR3 length: 17; D gene: -; J gene: TRBJ2-1; V gene: TRBV27; clone size: few; CDR3 DNA: TGTGCCAGCAGTTTATCGGGGGGTAGCGGCTCCTACAATGAGCAGTTCTTC; CDR3 protein: CASSLSGGSGSYNEQFF
CDR3 length: 14; D gene: -; J gene: TRBJ1-4; V gene: TRBV20-1; clone size: -; CDR3 DNA: TGCAGTGCTATCGTGTCGGGGGGCTATGAAAAACTGTTTTTT; CDR3 protein: CSAIVSGGYEKLFF
CDR3 length: 13; D gene: TRBD1; J gene: TRBJ1-2; V gene: TRBV20-1; clone size: few; CDR3 DNA: TGCAGTGCTAGAGCAGGGGGTAACTATGGCTACACCTTC; CDR3 protein: CSARAGGNYGYTF
CDR3 length: 15; D gene: TRBD2; J gene: TRBJ2-1; V gene: TRBV20-1; clone size: few; CDR3 DNA: TGCAGTGCTTCTGCTAGCGGGAGGGCCTACAATGAGCAGTTCTTC; CDR3 protein: CSASASGRAYNEQFF
CDR3 length: 14; D gene: -; J gene: TRBJ2-1; V gene: TRBV29-1; clone size: few; CDR3 DNA: TGCAGCGTTGGTAGCACGAGCTCCTACAATGAGCAGTTCTTC; CDR3 protein: CSVGSTSSYNEQFF
CDR3 length: 14; D gene: TRBD2; J gene: TRBJ2-1; V gene: TRBV20-1; clone size: few; CDR3 DNA: TGCAGTGCGCAGCGGGAGGGCCTCTGGAATGAGCAGTTCTTC; CDR3 protein: CSAQREGLWNEQFF
CDR3 length: 13; D gene: -; J gene: TRBJ2-3; V gene: TRBV29-1; clone size: -; CDR3 DNA: TGCAGCGCCTTGGAGGGCTACACAGATACGCAGTATTTT; CDR3 protein: CSALEGYTDTQYF
CDR3 length: 16; D gene: TRBD1; J gene: TRBJ2-6; V gene: TRBV6-1; clone size: -; CDR3 DNA: TGTGCCAGCAGTGTGAGGACAGGGTCTGGGGCCAACGTCCTGACTTTC; CDR3 protein: CASSVRTGSGANVLTF
CDR3 length: 14; D gene: -; J gene: TRBJ2-3; V gene: TRBV7-6; clone size: many; CDR3 DNA: TGTGCCAGCAGCTTGGAACAGGGTACGGATACGCAGTATTTT; CDR3 protein: CASSLEQGTDTQYF
CDR3 length: 14; D gene: TRBD2; J gene: TRBJ2-5; V gene: TRBV5-1; clone size: -; CDR3 DNA: TGCGCCAGCAGCGTGGGACTAGGGGAAGAGACCCAGTACTTC; CDR3 protein: CASSVGLGEETQYF
CDR3 length: 15; D gene: -; J gene: TRBJ2-1; V gene: TRBV11-2; clone size: few; CDR3 DNA: TGTGCCAGCAGCTTAGATGGGCCCAGGGTAAGTGAGCAGTTCTTC; CDR3 protein: CASSLDGPRVSEQFF
CDR3 length: 15; D gene: -; J gene: TRBJ2-7; V gene: TRBV29-1; clone size: -; CDR3 DNA: TGCAGCGCGCAAAGGGGGGGCGGCCGATCCTACGAGCAGTACTTC; CDR3 protein: CSAQRGGGRSYEQYF
CDR3 length: 16; D gene: -; J gene: TRBJ2-1; V gene: TRBV5-6; clone size: -; CDR3 DNA: TGTGCCAGCAGCTTGGAGATGGGAGGGGGCTACAATGAGCAGTTCTTC; CDR3 protein: CASSLEMGGGYNEQFF
CDR3 length: 14; D gene: -; J gene: TRBJ2-1; V gene: TRBV10-2; clone size: -; CDR3 DNA: TGCGCCAGCAAGGTCTACAGCTCCTACAATGAGCAGTTCTTC; CDR3 protein: CASKVYSSYNEQFF
CDR3 length: 17; D gene: TRBD2; J gene: TRBJ2-1; V gene: TRBV20-1; clone size: -; CDR3 DNA: TGCTGTGCTAGAGATGTGGCTAGCGGACCTACCTACAATGAGCAGTTCTTC; CDR3 protein: CCARDVASGPTYNEQFF
CDR3 length: 16; D gene: -; J gene: TRBJ2-6; V gene: TRBV12-3/TRBV12-4; clone size: -; CDR3 DNA: TGTGCCAGCAGTCCCGCTAAGCTCTCTGGGGCCAACGTCCTGACTTTC; CDR3 protein: CASSPAKLSGANVLTF
CDR3 length: 14; D gene: -; J gene: TRBJ2-2; V gene: TRBV9; clone size: many; CDR3 DNA: TGTGCCAGCAGCGTAGGGTCCGTGACCGGGGAGCTGTTTTTT; CDR3 protein: CASSVGSVTGELFF
CDR3 length: 16; D gene: TRBD1; J gene: TRBJ2-3; V gene: TRBV4-2; clone size: -; CDR3 DNA: TGTGCCAGCAGCCAAGGACAGGGGAACCCCACAGATACGCAGTATTTT; CDR3 protein: CASSQGQGNPTDTQYF
CDR3 length: 17; D gene: -; J gene: TRBJ2-5; V gene: TRBV27; clone size: few; CDR3 DNA: TGTGCCAGCAGTTTAATCAGCCAGGGAGGTGGGCAAGAGACCCAGTACTTC; CDR3 protein: CASSLISQGGGQETQYF
CDR3 length: 11; D gene: -; J gene: TRBJ2-3; V gene: TRBV6-6; clone size: -; CDR3 DNA: TGTGCCAGCAGTAAAAGGGATACGCAGTATTTT; CDR3 protein: CASSKRDTQYF
CDR3 length: 15; D gene: -; J gene: TRBJ1-1; V gene: TRBV12-3/TRBV12-4; clone size: -; CDR3 DNA: TGTGCCAGCAGCTCGCCTGGCAGGGGTGGTCCTGAAGCTTTCTTT; CDR3 protein: CASSSPGRGGPEAFF
CDR3 length: 17; D gene: TRBD2; J gene: TRBJ2-1; V gene: TRBV7-8; clone size: -; CDR3 DNA: TGTGCCAGCAGCTTAGCTACTGGACTAGTCTCCTACAATGAGCAGTTCTTC; CDR3 protein: CASSLATGLVSYNEQFF
CDR3 length: 14; D gene: -; J gene: TRBJ2-1; V gene: TRBV7-2; clone size: -; CDR3 DNA: TGTGCCAGCTCCCCCTGGGTAGGTCACAATGAGCAGTTCTTC; CDR3 protein: CASSPWVGHNEQFF
CDR3 length: 15; D gene: -; J gene: TRBJ2-1; V gene: TRBV7-2; clone size: -; CDR3 DNA: TGTGCCAGCAGCTTAGAACCGAGGGCCTTTACAGAGCAGTTCTTC; CDR3 protein: CASSLEPRAFTEQFF
CDR3 length: 11; D gene: -; J gene: TRBJ2-7; V gene: TRBV4-1; clone size: -; CDR3 DNA: TGCGCCAGCAGCCAAAGCAGCGAGCAGTACTTC; CDR3 protein: CASSQSSEQYF
CDR3 length: 16; D gene: -; J gene: TRBJ2-7; V gene: TRBV7-9; clone size: few; CDR3 DNA: TGTGCCAGCAGCTATCTGGAAACGACTTCCTCCTACGAGCAGTACTTC; CDR3 protein: CASSYLETTSSYEQYF
CDR3 length: 17; D gene: TRBD1; J gene: TRBJ2-4; V gene: TRBV6-1; clone size: -; CDR3 DNA: TGTGCCAGCAGAAAAAAACAGGGGGCGGTAGGCAAAAACATTCAGTACTTC; CDR3 protein: CASRKKQGAVGKNIQYF
CDR3 length: 13; D gene: -; J gene: TRBJ2-1; V gene: TRBV6-2/TRBV6-3; clone size: -; CDR3 DNA: TGTGCCAGCAGCAAGAACAAGGGATATGAGCAGTTCTTC; CDR3 protein: CASSKNKGYEQFF
CDR3 length: 16; D gene: -; J gene: TRBJ1-6; V gene: TRBV4-1; clone size: few; CDR3 DNA: TGCGCCAGCAGCCAAGATTTCCAAACGCCGAATTCACCCCTCCACTTT; CDR3 protein: CASSQDFQTPNSPLHF
CDR3 length: 15; D gene: TRBD2; J gene: TRBJ2-1; V gene: TRBV27; clone size: few; CDR3 DNA: TGTGCCATCACGACCTGGACTAGCGCTTACAATGAGCAGTTCTTC; CDR3 protein: CAITTWTSAYNEQFF
CDR3 length: 16; D gene: TRBD2; J gene: TRBJ2-1; V gene: TRBV5-5; clone size: -; CDR3 DNA: TGTGCCAGCAGCTTGTTGGGGACTAGCGGGAGCAATGAGCAGTTCTTC; CDR3 protein: CASSLLGTSGSNEQFF
CDR3 length: 15; D gene: TRBD1; J gene: TRBJ1-6; V gene: TRBV20-1; clone size: -; CDR3 DNA: TGCAGTGCTACGACCGGGACAGGAAATAATTCACCCCTCCACTTT; CDR3 protein: CSATTGTGNNSPLHF
CDR3 length: 11; D gene: -; J gene: TRBJ2-5; V gene: TRBV28; clone size: -; CDR3 DNA: TGTGCCACAGACACTCAAGAGACCCAGTACTTC; CDR3 protein: CATDTQETQYF
CDR3 length: 13; D gene: -; J gene: TRBJ2-1; V gene: TRBV24-1; clone size: -; CDR3 DNA: TGTGCCACCAGTGGTGGTAGGAGGATTGAGCAGTTCTTC; CDR3 protein: CATSGGRRIEQFF